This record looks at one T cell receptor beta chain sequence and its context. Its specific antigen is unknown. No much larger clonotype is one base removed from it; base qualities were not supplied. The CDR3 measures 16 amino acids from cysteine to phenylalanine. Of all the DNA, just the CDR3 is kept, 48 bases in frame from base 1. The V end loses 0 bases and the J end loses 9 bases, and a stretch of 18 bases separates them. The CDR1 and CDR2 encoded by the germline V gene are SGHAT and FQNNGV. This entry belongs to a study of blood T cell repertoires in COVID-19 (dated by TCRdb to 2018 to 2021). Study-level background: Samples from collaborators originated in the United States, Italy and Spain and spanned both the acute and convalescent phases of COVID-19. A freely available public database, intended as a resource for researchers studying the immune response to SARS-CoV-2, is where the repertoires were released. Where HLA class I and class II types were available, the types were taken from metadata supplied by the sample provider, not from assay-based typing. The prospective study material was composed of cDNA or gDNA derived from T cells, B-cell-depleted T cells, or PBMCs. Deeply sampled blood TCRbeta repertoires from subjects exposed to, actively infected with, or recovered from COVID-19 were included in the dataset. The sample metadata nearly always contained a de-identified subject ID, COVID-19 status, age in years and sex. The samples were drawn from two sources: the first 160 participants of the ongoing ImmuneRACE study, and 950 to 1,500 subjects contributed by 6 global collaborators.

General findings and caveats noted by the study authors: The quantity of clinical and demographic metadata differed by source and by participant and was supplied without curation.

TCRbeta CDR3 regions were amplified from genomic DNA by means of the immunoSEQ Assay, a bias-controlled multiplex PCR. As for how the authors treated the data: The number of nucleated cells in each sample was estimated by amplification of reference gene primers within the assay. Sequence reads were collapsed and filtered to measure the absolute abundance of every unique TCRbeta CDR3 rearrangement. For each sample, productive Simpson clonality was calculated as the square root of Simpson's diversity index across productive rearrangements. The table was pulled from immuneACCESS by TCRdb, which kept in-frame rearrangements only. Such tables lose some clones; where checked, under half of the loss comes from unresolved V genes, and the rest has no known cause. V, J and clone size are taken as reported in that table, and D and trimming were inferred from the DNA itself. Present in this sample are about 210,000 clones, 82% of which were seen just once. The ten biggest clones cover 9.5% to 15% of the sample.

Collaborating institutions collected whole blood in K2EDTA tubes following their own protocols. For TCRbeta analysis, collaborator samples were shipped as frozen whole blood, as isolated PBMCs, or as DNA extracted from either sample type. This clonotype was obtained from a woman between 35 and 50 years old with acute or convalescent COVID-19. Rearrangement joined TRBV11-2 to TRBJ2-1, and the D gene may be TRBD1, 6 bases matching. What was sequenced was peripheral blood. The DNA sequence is TGTGCCAGCAGCTTAGAACAACAGGGATGGAGGCGTGAGCAGTTCTTC. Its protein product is CASSLEQQGWRREQFF. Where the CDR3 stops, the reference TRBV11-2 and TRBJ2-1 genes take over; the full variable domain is EAGVAQSPRYKIIEKRQSVAFWCNPISGHATLYWYQQILGQGPKLLIQFQNNGVVDDSQLPKDRFSAERLKGVDSTLKIQPAKLEDSAVYLCASSLEQQGWRREQFFGPGTRLTVL.